This section outlines one T cell receptor (beta chain) sequence together with its context. As yet, its antigen is unknown. The data were obtained in a study of T cell responses to AZD1222 COVID-19 vaccine. General observations from the study: Females made up more of the donors, who were largely white British, and clonal diversity may have come out too low. Of the AZD1222 recipients, only five to seven were seropositive at baseline.

Only in-frame clones appear in the TCRdb table, and some are missing; sequencing was by immunoSEQ multiplex PCR. The sample lists fewer than 90,000 clones, 90% to 95% seen once, with around a tenth in the top ten. J gave up 7 bases and V 4 bases, and 10 bases lay outside the gene matches. Looked up from germline, CDR1 is MNHEY and CDR2 is SMNVEV (reference sequence). This CDR3 region has 16 residues. Whether given at about 4 or about 12 weeks, second doses were pooled. This chain uses TRBV27 with TRBJ2-2, with TRBD1 matching 9 bases. The input for sequencing was peripheral blood, taken 28 days after the second AZD1222 dose. The TCR originated in an adult who received the AZD1222 COVID-19 vaccine. CDR3 sequence reads: CASSYTGGEFVGELFF. The CDR3, as DNA: TGTGCCAGCAGTTATACAGGGGGCGAATTTGTCGGGGAGCTGTTTTTT.